The 8 T cell receptor beta chains listed next were all sequenced from one sample in a study of prognosis after radiotherapy for stage I lung cancer. Starting from genomic DNA, TCR beta CDR3 was amplified through two-round multiplex PCR. Round one of PCR was performed, and it used primers specific to each TRBV and TRBJ gene. Each CDR3 protein is one row after TCRdb ran MiXCR on the multiplex PCR reads. The table includes approximately 23,000 distinct CDR3 sequences, about 37% detected once. The specimen comprised PBMCs, sampled before or after stereotactic body radiation therapy (not recorded which). These receptor sequences come from a donor of 50 years or more with non-small cell lung cancer.

This clonotype has a handful of counts. The CDR3 region has the DNA TGTGCCAGCAGTGAGGCAGCAATCACAGATACGCAGTATTTT. This translates into CASSEAAITDTQYF. The chain uses TRBV6-1 and TRBJ2-3; D unresolved. The CDR3 has 14 residues. Germline V gives CDR1 MNHNS, CDR2 SASEGT. V lost 3 bases, J lost 2 bases, and 9 bases lay in between.

The gene calls are TRBV2 and TRBJ2-3; 12 bases are a match to TRBD2. This CDR3 is built from 16 residues. Germline assignment: CDR1 SNHLY and CDR2 FYNNEI. Germline trimming cut 8 bases from V and 4 bases from J; bases unmatched to any gene: 10. The CDR3 region has the DNA TGTGCCAGCTTCTTCCCGACTAGCGGGAGTGCAGATACGCAGTATTTT. Protein sequence: CASFFPTSGSADTQYF.

Ten or more counts support this clonotype. The chain links TRBV6-1 to TRBJ2-7, with a possible D match to TRBD1 (5 bases). In germline, CDR1 is MNHNS, CDR2 SASEGT. Deletions cut 5 bases from V and 2 bases from J, with 10 bases between. The CDR3 is made up of 13 amino acids. Here the CDR3 DNA reads TGTGCCAGCAGTATGGGGCCCCCCTACGAGCAGTACTTC. Translating gives CASSMGPPYEQYF.

This chain links TRBV20-1 with TRBJ2-1; 7 bases line up with TRBD1. The CDR3 extends over 12 amino acids. The junction had 3 bases not matched to a gene; V was cut back by 6 bases and J by 4 bases. Germline CDR1 reads DFQATT; CDR2 reads SNEGSKA (reference sequence). The CDR3 protein is CSATGQYNEQFF. The CDR3 bases are TGCAGTGCAACGGGACAGTACAATGAGCAGTTCTTC.

The chain recombines TRBV12-3 or TRBV12-4 with TRBJ2-1; 11 bases line up with TRBD2. Trimming cost V 2 bases and J 4 bases; bases outside gene matches: 1. There are 15 residues in the CDR3. Written as DNA, the CDR3 is TGTGCCAGCAGTTTAATAGCGGGAGGGTACAATGAGCAGTTCTTC. Its translation is CASSLIAGGYNEQFF.

V is TRBV7-9 and J is TRBJ1-5; no reliable D call. Germline V lookup: CDR1 SEHNR, CDR2 FQNEAQ (reference sequence). The CDR3 has 13 amino acids. V lost 4 bases to trimming and J lost 7 bases, with 11 bases between them. The CDR3 reads CASSSGAYQPQHF. DNA for the CDR3: TGTGCCAGCAGCTCAGGTGCCTACCAGCCCCAGCATTTT.

This clonotype occurred many times. This chain joins TRBV2 and TRBJ2-7, with D uncertain. The CDR3 has 13 amino acids. Looked up from germline, CDR1 is SNHLY and CDR2 is FYNNEI. Trimming took 5 bases from V and 7 from J, leaving 15 bases between them. The CDR3 reads CASSLTELGEQYF. As DNA, the CDR3 is TGTGCCAGCAGTCTCACGGAGTTGGGGGAGCAGTACTTC.

A single count supports this clonotype. The junction departs from germline at one end; a sequencing error may be responsible. V and J are TRBV7-2 and TRBJ2-1; TRBD2 matches at 7 bases. The CDR3 is 16 amino acids. Germline V gene data show CDR1 as SGHTA and CDR2 as FQGNSA. The CDR3 protein is CASSLALARYYNEQSF. CDR3 in DNA: TGTGCCAGCAGCTTAGCACTAGCGAGGTACTACAATGAGCAGTCCTTC.